The entry below describes one T cell receptor (beta chain). The antigen remains undetermined. CDR1 and CDR2 (germline): MNHEY, SMNVEV (reference sequence). V dropped 6 bases and J dropped 2; count of bases not matched to a gene: 7. The CDR3 covers 16 residues. TCR beta was sequenced from blood CD8+ and CD4+ T cells. The sample originates from a study of CD8 T cells in Susac syndrome. General observations from the study: Acknowledgment was made by the study that its TCR sequencing and HLA analysis involved a relatively small number of individuals.

Reverse transcription of roughly 0.45 to 1 ug RNA was performed with random hexamers. Coverage of TCR beta CDR3 amplification by immunoSEQ multiplex PCR extended to 54 Vbeta and 13 Jbeta. Via MiXCR, TCRdb re-called the immunoSEQ multiplex PCR reads, giving one row per CDR3 protein. The table records approximately 200,000 distinct CDR3 sequences, 90% to 95% of them present only once. This clonotype was sampled from a human donor with multiple sclerosis. The sequenced sample was CD4+ T cells from PBMCs. The V gene is TRBV27, the J gene TRBJ2-7, with 13 bases aligning to TRBD2. The CDR3 nucleotides are TGTGCCAGCAGGAGGACTAGCGGGAGTAGGGCCTACGAGCAGTACTTC. This sequence encodes CASRRTSGSRAYEQYF.